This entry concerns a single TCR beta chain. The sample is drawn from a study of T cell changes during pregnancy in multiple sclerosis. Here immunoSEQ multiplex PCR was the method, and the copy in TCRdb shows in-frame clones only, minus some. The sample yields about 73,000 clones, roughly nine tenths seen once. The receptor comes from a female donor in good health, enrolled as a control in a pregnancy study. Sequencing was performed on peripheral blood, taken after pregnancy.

Here the CDR3 reads CASSDGTPNQPQHF. CDR3 bases: TGTGCCAGCAGCGACGGGACACCTAATCAGCCCCAGCATTTT. V and J are TRBV7-8 and TRBJ1-5; weak D call: TRBD1 (6 bases). Trimming removed 5 bases from V and 4 bases from J, with 12 bases in between. Per the germline V gene, CDR1 is SGHVS and CDR2 is FQNEAQ. The CDR3 spans 14 residues.